The 32 T cell receptor beta chains in this list originate from one sample, sequenced in a study of identical twins. One entry per CDR3 protein results from TCRdb running MiXCR on the 5' RACE reads. The sample has about 450,000 distinct CDR3 sequences, approximately 17% seen once; the top ten hold less than 15%. The specimen was naive T cells sorted from blood. The receptors shown here come from a man aged 45-65 years in good health.

A few counts support this clonotype. J is TRBJ2-7 and V is TRBV6-1; the D gene could be TRBD1 or TRBD2 (5 bases each). This CDR3 has 17 residues. Germline CDR1 is MNHNS and CDR2 is SASEGT. Trimming left V 0 bases short and J 3 bases short, with 18 bases between. For the CDR3, the DNA is TGTGCCAGCAGTGAAGCGCTTCGCAGGGACGTAAACTACGAGCAGTACTTC. As protein: CASSEALRRDVNYEQYF.

The rearrangement joins TRBV5-1 to TRBJ2-7, with 8 bases matching TRBD1. The V gene end was trimmed by 4 bases and the J gene end by 3 bases; junction bases not matched to a gene: 6. From germline, CDR1 is SGHRS and CDR2 YFSETQ. This CDR3 has 14 amino acids. The CDR3 DNA reads TGCGCCAGCAGCCAATATACAGGGGGCTACGAGCAGTACTTC. Amino acid sequence: CASSQYTGGYEQYF. The complete variable domain, with remaining parts taken from reference TRBV5-1 and TRBJ2-7, reads KAGVTQTPRYLIKTRGQQVTLSCSPISGHRSVSWYQQTPGQGLQFLFEYFSETQRNKGNFPGRFSGRQFSNSRSEMNVSTLELGDSALYLCASSQYTGGYEQYFGPGTRLTVT.

The V gene is TRBV6-1, the J gene TRBJ2-6, with a weak D call TRBD1 (5 bases). Germline-derived CDR1 and CDR2 are MNHNS and SASEGT. The germline V and J ends were trimmed by 6 bases and 1 base, with 7 bases remaining between them. This CDR3 is built from 14 residues. The DNA for the CDR3 is TGTGCCAGCAGGGACACTTCTGGGGCCAACGTCCTGACTTTC. It yields the protein CASRDTSGANVLTF.

In this sample, this clonotype turned up many times. V usage is TRBV6-4 and J usage is TRBJ2-2, with 8 bases matching TRBD1. The length of the CDR3 is 14 residues. The germline V gene encodes CDR1 MRHNA and CDR2 SNTAGT. V trimming: 3 bases; J trimming: 6 bases; junction bases outside the gene matches: 3. The CDR3 nucleotides read TGTGCCAGCAGTGAAACAGGGGGTTCCGGGGAGCTGTTTTTT. Translating it yields CASSETGGSGELFF.

This chain uses TRBV27 with TRBJ2-1; the D gene is possibly TRBD2 (5 bases). Germline V gives CDR1 MNHEY, CDR2 SMNVEV (reference sequence). Trimming left V 6 bases short and J 4 bases short, with 19 bases between. The CDR3 contains 16 residues. CDR3 sequence reads: CASRGHTRKSYNEQFF. CDR3 in DNA: TGTGCCAGCAGAGGCCACACTAGAAAATCATACAATGAGCAGTTCTTC.

This clonotype turned up a few times. V and J are TRBV5-1 and TRBJ2-1; 10 bases line up with TRBD1. This CDR3 comprises 14 residues. V shed 3 bases and J 6 bases; nucleotides not matched to a gene: 3. The germline CDR1 and CDR2 sequences are SGHRS and YFSETQ. The CDR3 nucleotides are TGCGCCAGCAGCTCGGACAGGGGGATCAATGAGCAGTTCTTC. Amino acids: CASSSDRGINEQFF. Using reference TRBV5-1 and TRBJ2-1 for the parts outside the CDR3, the full variable domain is KAGVTQTPRYLIKTRGQQVTLSCSPISGHRSVSWYQQTPGQGLQFLFEYFSETQRNKGNFPGRFSGRQFSNSRSEMNVSTLELGDSALYLCASSSDRGINEQFFGPGTRLTVL.

The chain uses TRBV24-1 and TRBJ2-3; TRBD1 might be the D (5 bases). CDR3 size: 17 residues. Germline values: CDR1 KGHDR, CDR2 SFDVKD. Trimming took 6 bases from V and 4 from J, leaving 22 bases between them. The CDR3 sequence: CATSINVTAKRSDTQYF. The DNA for the CDR3 is TGTGCCACCAGTATAAACGTGACAGCAAAAAGGTCAGATACGCAGTATTTT.

The chain couples TRBV7-9 to TRBJ2-3; 8 bases line up with TRBD1. Germline lookup yields CDR1 SEHNR and CDR2 FQNEAQ (reference sequence). V trimming: 3 bases; J trimming: 5 bases; junction bases outside the gene matches: 4. The CDR3 consists of 14 residues. The DNA for the CDR3 is TGTGCCAGCAGCTTGGACAGGGCGCAAGATACGCAGTATTTT. Its translation: CASSLDRAQDTQYF. The full variable domain, its missing parts supplied by reference TRBV7-9 and TRBJ2-3, is DTGVSQNPRHKITKRGQNVTFRCDPISEHNRLYWYRQTLGQGPEFLTYFQNEAQLEKSRLLSDRFSAERPKGSFSTLEIQRTEQGDSAMYLCASSLDRAQDTQYFGPGTRLTVL.

The J gene is TRBJ2-2, the V gene TRBV4-3, with 11 positions matching TRBD2. The CDR3 runs 19 residues. Germline V lookup: CDR1 LGHNA, CDR2 YSLEER. The junction had 10 bases not matched to a gene; V was cut back by 0 bases and J by 4 bases. The CDR3 is CASSQDLYPTSGVTGELFF. CDR3 nucleotide sequence: TGCGCCAGCAGCCAAGATCTTTATCCGACTAGCGGGGTCACCGGGGAGCTGTTTTTT.

This chain joins TRBV27 and TRBJ1-1; possible D gene TRBD1, 5 bases. Trimming stripped 3 bases from V and 3 bases from J, with 14 bases between. Germline V lookup: CDR1 MNHEY, CDR2 SMNVEV (reference sequence). The CDR3 spans 15 residues. The CDR3 DNA reads TGTGCCAGCAGTTTGGGGGTCGGGGGATACACTGAAGCTTTCTTT. Translation gives CASSLGVGGYTEAFF.

This clonotype was found a few times. CDR3 nucleotides: TGTGCCAACCACCGGGACAGGGGGTTTTGTGGCTACACCTTC. Its translation is CANHRDRGFCGYTF. This chain links TRBV27 with TRBJ1-2; 11 nucleotides line up with TRBD1. This CDR3 is built from 14 residues. Germline values: CDR1 MNHEY, CDR2 SMNVEV (reference sequence). Trimming removed 10 bases from V and 7 bases from J; junction bases left unmatched: 11.

A few counts support this clonotype. The V gene is TRBV29-1, the J gene TRBJ1-2; D is possibly TRBD1 (6 bases). The germline CDR1 and CDR2 sequences are SQVTM and ANQGSEA. Trimming stripped 4 bases from V and 4 bases from J, with 10 bases between. CDR3 length equals 12 residues. The CDR3 region is CSVARGPYGYTF. CDR3 DNA sequence: TGCAGCGTTGCCAGGGGTCCCTATGGCTACACCTTC. Based on the CDR3 plus reference TRBV29-1 and TRBJ1-2, the full variable domain is SAVISQKPSRDICQRGTSLTIQCQVDSQVTMMFWYRQQPGQSLTLIATANQGSEATYESGFVIDKFPISRPNLTFSTLTVSNMSPEDSSIYLCSVARGPYGYTFGSGTRLTVV.

The rearrangement links TRBV10-3 to TRBJ2-2, with D maybe TRBD2 (5 bases). The V end was cut by 2 bases, the J end by 2 bases, with 9 bases between. This CDR3 spans 15 amino acids. Per the germline V gene, CDR1 is ENHRY and CDR2 is SYGVKD. The CDR3 bases are TGTGCCATCAGTGAGGGACTCCTTAACACCGGGGAGCTGTTTTTT. This codes for CAISEGLLNTGELFF.

In its sample, this clonotype was seen many times. This chain uses TRBV7-7 with TRBJ2-7, with 7 nucleotides matching TRBD2. V lost 5 bases and J lost 5; bases outside the gene matches: 6. The CDR3 spans 13 residues. Germline V gene lookup returns CDR1 SSHAT and CDR2 FNYEAQ (reference sequence). In nucleotides, the CDR3 is TGTGCCAGCAGCACCCTAGCGGTAAACGAGCAGTACTTC. It is translated as CASSTLAVNEQYF.

This clonotype was detected only a few times. At one end, the junction sequence differs from germline, possibly due to a read error. The J gene is TRBJ2-1, the V gene TRBV4-1; maybe TRBD1 (5 bases). Germline V gene lookup returns CDR1 MGHRA and CDR2 YSYEKL. The CDR3 is made up of 13 amino acids. In DNA, the CDR3 is TGCGCCAGCAGACAAGGGCAGGGCAATGAGCAGTTCTTC. Its protein product is CASRQGQGNEQFF.

This clonotype was seen repeatedly, ten times or more. The rearrangement uses TRBV12-3 or TRBV12-4 and TRBJ2-1; 10 nucleotides agree with TRBD1. V dropped 1 base and J dropped 9; count of bases not matched to a gene: 0. This CDR3 is built from 13 residues. The CDR3 sequence is CASSLGTGGEQFF. CDR3 nucleotides: TGTGCCAGCAGTTTAGGGACAGGGGGTGAGCAGTTCTTC.

This chain connects TRBV6-2 or TRBV6-3 to TRBJ2-7, with D possibly matching TRBD2 (6 bases). Looked up from germline, CDR1 is MNHEY and CDR2 is SVGEGT. V was clipped by 7 bases and J by 4 bases, with 26 bases between them. The CDR3 is 17 residues long. This CDR3 is CASKYDGTATKNYEQYF. DNA for the CDR3: TGTGCCAGCAAATACGACGGGACTGCGACAAAAAATTACGAGCAGTACTTC.

This clonotype has more than one count but fewer than ten. CDR3 in amino acids: CSASRTSGNTEAFF. In DNA form, the CDR3 reads TGCAGTGCTAGCAGGACGAGTGGGAACACTGAAGCTTTCTTT. This rearrangement joins TRBV20-1 to TRBJ1-1; unclear D gene. V was clipped by 3 bases and J by 1 base, with 12 bases between them. The CDR3 runs 14 residues. CDR1 and CDR2 (germline): DFQATT, SNEGSKA (reference sequence).

This clonotype was detected many times. This chain uses TRBV5-5 with TRBJ1-6, with 7 bases that match TRBD1. The length of the CDR3 is 15 residues. With 4 bases clipped from V and 8 bases from J, the junction kept 9 bases outside the gene matches. Germline loops: CDR1 SGHKS, CDR2 YYEKEE (reference sequence). CDR3 protein: CASSPGQQGHSPLHF. The CDR3, as DNA: TGTGCCAGCAGCCCGGGACAGCAGGGCCATTCACCCCTCCACTTT.

The chain carries TRBV20-1 and TRBJ2-7; tentatively, D is TRBD2 (5 bases). CDR1 DFQATT and CDR2 SNEGSKA come from the germline V gene (reference sequence). V lost 3 bases to trimming and J lost 3 bases, with 12 bases between them. CDR3 length: 13 residues. The CDR3 reads CSASSRGSYEQYF. In DNA, the CDR3 is TGCAGTGCTAGTAGTCGGGGAAGCTACGAGCAGTACTTC.

The chain joins TRBV11-2 to TRBJ2-5; no reliable D call. The CDR3 runs to 15 residues. V lost 3 bases and J lost 4, with 15 bases in between. Germline V lookup: CDR1 SGHAT, CDR2 FQNNGV. The DNA of the CDR3 is TGTGCCAGCAGCTTCATCGATACAGACGCAGAGACCCAGTACTTC. This encodes CASSFIDTDAETQYF.

The chain carries TRBV11-2 and TRBJ2-5, with a tentative D call TRBD2 (5 bases). V shed 3 bases and J shed 7 bases, with 12 bases lying between them. The CDR3 runs 13 residues. From germline, CDR1 is SGHAT and CDR2 FQNNGV. DNA for the CDR3: TGTGCCAGCAGCTTTCAGAATGAGGGGACCCAGTACTTC. Encoded protein: CASSFQNEGTQYF.

The chain links TRBV5-1 to TRBJ2-7, with D perhaps matching TRBD2 (6 bases). The CDR3 totals 15 residues. V was cut by 4 bases and J by 3 bases, with 17 bases left in between. From germline, CDR1 is SGHRS and CDR2 YFSETQ. CDR3: CASSPAGRYLYEQYF. The CDR3 DNA follows: TGCGCCAGCAGCCCGGCGGGACGGTACCTCTACGAGCAGTACTTC.

A single count supports this clonotype. DNA for the CDR3: TGTGCCAGCAGTTTCTTGGACAGGGGGCAGTACGAGCAGTACTTC. This sequence encodes CASSFLDRGQYEQYF. The rearrangement links TRBV28 to TRBJ2-7; 11 bases line up with TRBD1. Germline-derived CDR1 and CDR2 are MDHEN and SYDVKM. This CDR3 comprises 15 residues. With 3 bases clipped from V and 4 bases from J, the junction kept 5 bases outside the gene matches.

This clonotype was detected a few times. This chain joins TRBV10-3 and TRBJ1-5; unclear D gene. The germline V gene encodes CDR1 ENHRY and CDR2 SYGVKD. The CDR3 is 14 amino acids. V lost 1 base to trimming and J lost 4 bases, with 8 bases between them. The CDR3 nucleotides read TGTGCCATCAGTGAGTTTGGGGATAATCAGCCCCAGCATTTT. Translation gives CAISEFGDNQPQHF.

The gene calls are TRBV5-1 and TRBJ2-5, with 9 bases matching TRBD1. CDR1 and CDR2 (germline): SGHRS, YFSETQ. The CDR3 extends over 16 amino acids. Trimming at V came to 4 bases and at J to 5 bases, leaving 12 bases not matched to a gene. CDR3: CASSAGPGQGRETQYF. The CDR3, as DNA: TGCGCCAGCAGCGCGGGGCCGGGACAGGGCCGGGAGACCCAGTACTTC.

This clonotype was seen repeatedly, ten times or more. The chain is built from TRBV12-3 or TRBV12-4 and TRBJ1-1; 9 bases line up with TRBD1. The V gene end was trimmed by 5 bases and the J gene end by 3 bases; junction bases not matched to a gene: 7. The CDR3 sequence is 15 residues long. In nucleotides, the CDR3 is TGTGCCAGCAGTGCTACGGGACAGGGTCACACTGAAGCTTTCTTT. Translated, it gives CASSATGQGHTEAFF.

The chain is built from TRBV6-5 and TRBJ1-2, with TRBD1 matching over 8 bases. CDR1 and CDR2 (germline): MNHEY, SVGAGI. The CDR3 runs to 16 residues. After removal of 2 bases from V and 8 bases from J, the junction contained 13 bases not matched to a gene. DNA for the CDR3: TGTGCCAGCAGTTACGACAGGGGAAAGTATGTAGGCGGCTACACCTTC. It translates to CASSYDRGKYVGGYTF.

This chain connects TRBV4-3 to TRBJ1-4; D is unclear. In germline, CDR1 is LGHNA, CDR2 YSLEER. V was cut by 1 base and J by 7 bases, with 10 bases left in between. The CDR3 has 14 amino acids. The CDR3 sequence is CASSQVADGEKLFF. As DNA, the CDR3 is TGCGCCAGCAGCCAAGTAGCAGATGGTGAAAAACTGTTTTTT.

This clonotype was counted ten times or more. The V call is TRBV5-1, the J call TRBJ2-3; the match to TRBD2 covers 13 bases. The CDR3 length is 15 residues. Trimming took 3 bases from V and 4 from J; bases not matched to a gene: 2. In germline, CDR1 is SGHRS, CDR2 YFSETQ. CDR3: CASSWTSGSSDTQYF. In DNA, the CDR3 is TGCGCCAGCAGCTGGACTAGCGGGAGTTCAGATACGCAGTATTTT.

The chain carries TRBV18 and TRBJ2-2; 9 bases are shared with TRBD1. Germline CDR1 is KGHSH and CDR2 is LQKENI. The CDR3 is made up of 17 amino acids. V lost 3 bases, J lost 1 base, and 6 bases stayed unmatched. The CDR3 loop is CASSPSPGQGNTGELFF. In nucleotides, the CDR3 is TGTGCCAGCTCACCTAGCCCGGGACAGGGGAACACCGGGGAGCTGTTTTTT.

The chain is built from TRBV7-8 and TRBJ1-5; possibly TRBD1 for D (6 bases). The CDR3 contains 14 residues. The V end lost 1 base, the J end lost 6 bases, and 10 bases lay between the germline ends. Per germline, CDR1 SGHVS and CDR2 FQNEAQ. The CDR3 region is CASSLGDISQPQHF. Written as DNA, the CDR3 is TGTGCCAGCAGCTTAGGGGACATAAGTCAGCCCCAGCATTTT.